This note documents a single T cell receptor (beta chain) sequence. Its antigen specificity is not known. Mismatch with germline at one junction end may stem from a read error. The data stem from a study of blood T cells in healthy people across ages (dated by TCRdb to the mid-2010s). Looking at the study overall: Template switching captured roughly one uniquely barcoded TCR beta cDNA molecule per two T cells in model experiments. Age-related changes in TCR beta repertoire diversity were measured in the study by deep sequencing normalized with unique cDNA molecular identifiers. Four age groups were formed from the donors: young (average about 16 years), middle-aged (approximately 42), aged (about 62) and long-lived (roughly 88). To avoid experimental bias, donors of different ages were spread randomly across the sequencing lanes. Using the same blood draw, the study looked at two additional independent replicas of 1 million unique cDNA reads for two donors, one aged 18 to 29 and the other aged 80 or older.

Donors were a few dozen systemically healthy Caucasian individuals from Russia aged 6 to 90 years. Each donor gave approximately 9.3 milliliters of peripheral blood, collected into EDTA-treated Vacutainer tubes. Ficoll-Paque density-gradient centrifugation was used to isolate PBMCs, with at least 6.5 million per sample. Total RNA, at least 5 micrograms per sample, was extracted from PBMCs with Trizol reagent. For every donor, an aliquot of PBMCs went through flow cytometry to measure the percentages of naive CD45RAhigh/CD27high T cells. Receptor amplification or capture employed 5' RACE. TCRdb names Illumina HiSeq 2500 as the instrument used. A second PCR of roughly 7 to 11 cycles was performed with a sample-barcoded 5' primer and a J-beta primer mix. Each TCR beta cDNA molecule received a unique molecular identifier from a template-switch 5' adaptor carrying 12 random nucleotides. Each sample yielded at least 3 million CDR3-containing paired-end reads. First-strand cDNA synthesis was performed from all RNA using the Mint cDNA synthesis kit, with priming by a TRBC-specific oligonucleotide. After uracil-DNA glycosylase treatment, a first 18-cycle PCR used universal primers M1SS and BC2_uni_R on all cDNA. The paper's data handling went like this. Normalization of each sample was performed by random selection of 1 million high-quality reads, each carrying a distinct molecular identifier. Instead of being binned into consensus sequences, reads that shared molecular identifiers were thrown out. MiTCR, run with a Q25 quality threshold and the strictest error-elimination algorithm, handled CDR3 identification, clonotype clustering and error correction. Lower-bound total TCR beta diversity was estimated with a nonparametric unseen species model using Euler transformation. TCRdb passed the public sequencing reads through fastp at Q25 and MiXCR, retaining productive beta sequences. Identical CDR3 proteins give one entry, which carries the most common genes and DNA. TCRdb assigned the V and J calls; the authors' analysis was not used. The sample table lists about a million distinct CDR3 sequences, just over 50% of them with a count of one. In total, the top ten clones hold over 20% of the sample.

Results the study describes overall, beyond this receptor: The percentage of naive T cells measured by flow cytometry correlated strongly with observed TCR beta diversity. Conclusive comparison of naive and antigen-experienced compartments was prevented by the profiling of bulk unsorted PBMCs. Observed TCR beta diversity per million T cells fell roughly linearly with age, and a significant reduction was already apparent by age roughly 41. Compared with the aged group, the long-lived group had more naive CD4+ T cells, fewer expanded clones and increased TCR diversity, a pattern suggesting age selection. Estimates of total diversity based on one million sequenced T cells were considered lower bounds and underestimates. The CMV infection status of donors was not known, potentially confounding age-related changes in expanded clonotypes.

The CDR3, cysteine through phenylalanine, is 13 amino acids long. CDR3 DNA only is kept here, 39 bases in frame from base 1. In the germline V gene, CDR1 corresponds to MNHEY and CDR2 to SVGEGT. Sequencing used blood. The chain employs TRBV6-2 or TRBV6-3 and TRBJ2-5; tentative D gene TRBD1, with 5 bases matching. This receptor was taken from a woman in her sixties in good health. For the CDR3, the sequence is CANSSTGKETQYF. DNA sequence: TGTGCCAACAGTTCAACAGGAAAAGAGACCCAGTACTTC.